This T cell receptor beta chain derives from a study of blood T cell repertoires in COVID-19. Study background: Collection of acute and convalescent COVID-19 samples took place in the United States, Italy and Spain. Nucleic acid was either cDNA or gDNA, and it came from T cells, B-cell-depleted T cells, or PBMCs.

Authors' analysis steps: How many nucleated cells were present was estimated from reference gene primer amplification. TCRdb's copy holds only in-frame clones and misses some; the assay was immunoSEQ multiplex PCR. V and J calls and clone size are given by that table; D and trimming were obtained from the DNA. Among approximately 140,000 clones, over 75% were seen once, and the ten largest hold 1.6%. Germline V gene sequence: CDR1 SGHNT, CDR2 YYREEE (reference sequence). The CDR3 covers 14 residues. The junction had 5 bases not matched to a gene; V was cut back by 5 bases and J by 7 bases. The clonotype originates from a human donor in a cohort sampled during active COVID-19. The source material was peripheral blood. The chain joins TRBV5-4 to TRBJ1-4; 10 nucleotides match TRBD1. Here the CDR3 reads CASSWDRGSEKLFF. The CDR3 nucleotides are TGTGCCAGCAGTTGGGACAGGGGAAGTGAAAAACTGTTTTTT.